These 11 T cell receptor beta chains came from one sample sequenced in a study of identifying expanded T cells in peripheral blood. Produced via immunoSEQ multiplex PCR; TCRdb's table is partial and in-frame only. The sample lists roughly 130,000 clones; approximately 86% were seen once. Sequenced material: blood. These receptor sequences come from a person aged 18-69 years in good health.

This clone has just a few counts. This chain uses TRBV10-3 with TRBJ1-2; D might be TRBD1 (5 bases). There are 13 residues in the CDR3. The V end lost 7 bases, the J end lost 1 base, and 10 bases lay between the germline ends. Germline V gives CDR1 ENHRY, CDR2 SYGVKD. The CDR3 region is CAITQGNNYGYTF. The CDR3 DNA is TGTGCCATCACTCAGGGCAATAACTATGGCTACACCTTC.

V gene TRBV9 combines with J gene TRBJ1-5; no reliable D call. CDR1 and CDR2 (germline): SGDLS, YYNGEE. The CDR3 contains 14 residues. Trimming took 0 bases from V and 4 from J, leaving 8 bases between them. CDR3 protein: CASSVDTENQPQHF. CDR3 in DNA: TGTGCCAGCAGCGTAGATACAGAGAATCAGCCCCAGCATTTT.

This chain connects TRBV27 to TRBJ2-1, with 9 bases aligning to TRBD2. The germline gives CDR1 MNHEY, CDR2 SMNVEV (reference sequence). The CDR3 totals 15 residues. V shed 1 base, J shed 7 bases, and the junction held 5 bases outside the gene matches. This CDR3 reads CASSLFLAGLNEQFF. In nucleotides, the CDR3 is TGTGCCAGCAGTTTATTCCTAGCGGGACTAAATGAGCAGTTCTTC.

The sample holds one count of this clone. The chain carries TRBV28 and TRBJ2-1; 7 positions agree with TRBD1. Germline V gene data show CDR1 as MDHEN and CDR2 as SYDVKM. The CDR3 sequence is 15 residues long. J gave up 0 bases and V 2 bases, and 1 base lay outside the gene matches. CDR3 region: CASSLTGVSYNEQFF. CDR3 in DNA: TGTGCCAGCAGTTTAACAGGGGTCTCCTACAATGAGCAGTTCTTC.

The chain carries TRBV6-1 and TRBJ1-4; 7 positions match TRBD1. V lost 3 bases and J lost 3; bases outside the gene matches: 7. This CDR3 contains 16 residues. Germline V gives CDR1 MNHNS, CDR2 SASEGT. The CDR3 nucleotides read TGTGCCAGCAGTGACCCTCGGGGACAGCCTAATGAAAAACTGTTTTTT. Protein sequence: CASSDPRGQPNEKLFF.

The DNA of the CDR3 is TGTGCCAGCAGTTTCTGGGGGGGGTTGGGCACTGAAGCTTTCTTT. Protein: CASSFWGGLGTEAFF. This sequence joins TRBV27 and TRBJ1-1; D might be TRBD1 (5 bases). CDR1 is MNHEY and CDR2 is SMNVEV in the germline V gene (reference sequence). The ends were cut back, 3 bases at V and 4 bases at J, with 15 bases in the middle. This CDR3 is 15 amino acids long.

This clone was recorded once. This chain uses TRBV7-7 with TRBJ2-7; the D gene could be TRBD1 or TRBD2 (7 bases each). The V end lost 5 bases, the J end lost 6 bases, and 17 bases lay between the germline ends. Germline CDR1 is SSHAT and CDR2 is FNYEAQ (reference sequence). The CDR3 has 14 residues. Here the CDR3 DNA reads TGTGCCAGCAGCCCAGGGGGGGTTTGGAGCGAGCAGTACTTC. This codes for CASSPGGVWSEQYF.

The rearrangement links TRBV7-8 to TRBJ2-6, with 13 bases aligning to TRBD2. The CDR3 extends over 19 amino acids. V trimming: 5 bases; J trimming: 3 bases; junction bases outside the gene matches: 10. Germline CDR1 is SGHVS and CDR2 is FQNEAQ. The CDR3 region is CASSRLTSGRASGANVLTF. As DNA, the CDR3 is TGTGCCAGCAGCCGGCTAACTAGCGGGAGGGCAAGTGGGGCCAACGTCCTGACTTTC.

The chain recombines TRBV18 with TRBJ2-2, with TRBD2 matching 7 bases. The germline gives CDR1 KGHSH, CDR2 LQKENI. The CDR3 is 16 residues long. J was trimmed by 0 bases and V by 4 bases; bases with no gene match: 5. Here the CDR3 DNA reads TGTGCCAGCTCACAGTTCGGGGGGACGAACACCGGGGAGCTGTTTTTT. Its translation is CASSQFGGTNTGELFF.

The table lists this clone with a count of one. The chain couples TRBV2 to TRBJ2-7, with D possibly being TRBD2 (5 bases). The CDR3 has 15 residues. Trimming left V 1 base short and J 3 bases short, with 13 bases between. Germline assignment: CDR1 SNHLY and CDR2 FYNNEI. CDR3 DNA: TGTGCCAGCAGTGAAGTGGGGAGTATAATCTACGAGCAGTACTTC. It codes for CASSEVGSIIYEQYF.

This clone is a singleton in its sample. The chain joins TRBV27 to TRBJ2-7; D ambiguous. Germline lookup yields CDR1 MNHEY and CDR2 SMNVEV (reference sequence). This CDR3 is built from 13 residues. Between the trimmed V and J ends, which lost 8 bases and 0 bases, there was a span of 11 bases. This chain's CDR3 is CASRAYSSYEQYF. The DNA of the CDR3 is TGTGCCAGCCGGGCCTACAGCTCCTACGAGCAGTACTTC.